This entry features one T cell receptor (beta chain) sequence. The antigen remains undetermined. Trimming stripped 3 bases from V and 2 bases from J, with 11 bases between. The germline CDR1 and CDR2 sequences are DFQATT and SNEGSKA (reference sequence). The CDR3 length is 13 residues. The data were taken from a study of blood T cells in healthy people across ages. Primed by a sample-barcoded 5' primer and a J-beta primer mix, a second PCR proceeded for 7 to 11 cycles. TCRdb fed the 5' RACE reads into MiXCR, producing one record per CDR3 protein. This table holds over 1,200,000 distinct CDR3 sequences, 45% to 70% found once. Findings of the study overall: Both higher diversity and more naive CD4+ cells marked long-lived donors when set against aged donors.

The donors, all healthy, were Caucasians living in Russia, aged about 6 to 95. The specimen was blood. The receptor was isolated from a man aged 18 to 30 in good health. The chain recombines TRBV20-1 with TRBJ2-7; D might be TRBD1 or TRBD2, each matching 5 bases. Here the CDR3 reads CSARLGTTYEQYF. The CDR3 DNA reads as TGCAGTGCTAGGTTAGGGACCACCTACGAGCAGTACTTC.